This entry lists 26 T cell receptor beta chains sequenced from one sample in a study of response to subunit inactivated influenza vaccine. TCRdb independently ran MiXCR on the RT-PCR reads; one entry per CDR3 protein. The repertoire holds about half a million distinct CDR3 sequences, with approximately 7.7% as singletons. The material sequenced was PBMCs from blood, taken less than 30 months after vaccination. The source is a man between 50 and 69 years old who received an inactivated influenza vaccine.

This clonotype was counted at least ten times. The rearrangement links TRBV6-5 to TRBJ2-2; a possible D gene is TRBD2 (5 bases). CDR3 length equals 15 residues. V lost 4 bases and J 4 bases, leaving 13 bases between the germline ends. Per the germline V gene, CDR1 is MNHEY and CDR2 is SVGAGI. The CDR3 nucleotides read TGTGCCAGCAGTTCGTCTACGGGGAGCACCGGGGAGCTGTTTTTT. Encoded protein: CASSSSTGSTGELFF.

This clonotype has ten or more counts. Mismatch with germline at one junction end may stem from a read error. V is TRBV5-1 and J is TRBJ2-3; 9 positions agree with TRBD2. CDR1 and CDR2 (germline): SGHRS, YFSETQ. The CDR3 length is 14 residues. The CDR3 protein is CASSPGLATDTQYF. DNA for the CDR3: TGTGCCAGCAGTCCGGGACTAGCAACAGATACGCAGTATTTT.

Comments on this clonotype: At one end the junction does not follow the germline gene, possibly because of a read error. The chain has TRBV29-1 and TRBJ2-3, with 8 positions matching TRBD1. The CDR3 is 13 residues long. Germline CDR1 and CDR2: SQVTM and ANQGSEA. The CDR3 loop is CSGEKDREDTQYF. The DNA of the CDR3 is TGCAGCGGTGAAAAGGACAGGGAGGATACGCAGTATTTT.

The J gene is TRBJ1-2, the V gene TRBV25-1, with D maybe TRBD1 (6 bases). Germline values: CDR1 MGHDK, CDR2 SYGVNS. This CDR3 is 15 amino acids long. Trimming took 4 bases from V and 1 from J, leaving 13 bases between them. The CDR3, as DNA: TGTGCCAGCAGTGTACAGGGTAGGGGTAACTATGGCTACACCTTC. Its protein is CASSVQGRGNYGYTF.

There are many counts of this clonotype. The gene calls are TRBV25-1 and TRBJ2-7; D remains unclear. This CDR3 has 13 amino acids. V lost 3 bases, J lost 2 bases, and 8 bases lay in between. Germline CDR1 is MGHDK and CDR2 is SYGVNS. The CDR3 nucleotides are TGTGCCAGCAGTGATCTCGGTACCTACGAGCAGTACTTC. This translates into CASSDLGTYEQYF.

This clonotype has just a few counts. This chain uses TRBV9 with TRBJ2-7; D is perhaps TRBD1 (5 bases). This CDR3 contains 15 residues. V dropped 4 bases and J dropped 1 base, with 15 bases sitting between them. Per the germline V gene, CDR1 is SGDLS and CDR2 is YYNGEE. CDR3 DNA: TGTGCCAGCAGCCCCGGCTATAGGGGTTCCTACGAGCAGTACTTC. Translating it yields CASSPGYRGSYEQYF.

The chain recombines TRBV7-2 with TRBJ2-1, with no clear D. Trimming removed 0 bases at V and 10 bases at J, with 16 bases between. This CDR3 is built from 15 residues. CDR1 SGHTA and CDR2 FQGNSA come from the germline V gene. CDR3 sequence (DNA): TGTGCCAGCAGCTTAGCGCTGGAAAGGGTGGGCGAGCAGTTCTTC. This sequence encodes CASSLALERVGEQFF.

V and J are TRBV11-1 and TRBJ2-5; maybe TRBD1 (6 bases). Trimming stripped 0 bases from V and 1 base from J, with 9 bases between. CDR3 length: 15 residues. Germline V lookup: CDR1 SGHAT, CDR2 FQDESV (reference sequence). CDR3 sequence: CASSLAGTSQETQYF. The CDR3 DNA is TGTGCCAGCAGCTTAGCTGGGACAAGCCAAGAGACCCAGTACTTC.

The chain is built from TRBV11-3 and TRBJ2-3; 8 nucleotides agree with TRBD2. Germline V gene sequence: CDR1 SGHNT, CDR2 YENEEA. The CDR3 covers 15 residues. V lost 2 bases and J lost 5; bases outside the gene matches: 6. The CDR3 DNA reads as TGTGCCAGCAGCTTAAGCGGGAGTAGGGGAGATACGCAGTATTTT. It codes for CASSLSGSRGDTQYF.

This clonotype was counted ten times or more. CDR3 region: CASSPRGRSGVTYEQYF. CDR3 sequence (DNA): TGTGCCAGCAGTCCTCGGGGCCGTAGCGGGGTAACCTACGAGCAGTACTTC. V and J are TRBV12-3 or TRBV12-4 and TRBJ2-7; 8 bases map to TRBD2. The CDR3 is 17 amino acids. Trimming took 5 bases from V and 2 from J; bases not matched to a gene: 14.

This clonotype appeared a few times. This chain uses TRBV6-6 with TRBJ1-5; the D is unclear. Per the germline V gene, CDR1 is MNHNY and CDR2 is SVGAGI (reference sequence). The CDR3 contains 13 residues. Trimming removed 6 bases from V and 0 bases from J, with 6 bases in between. The CDR3 loop is CASSEISNQPQHF. As DNA, the CDR3 is TGTGCCAGCAGCGAAATTAGCAATCAGCCCCAGCATTTT.

The sample holds a few counts of this clonotype. The V gene is TRBV6-2 or TRBV6-3, the J gene TRBJ2-1; 8 bases align to TRBD2. From germline, CDR1 is MNHEY and CDR2 SVGEGT. After removal of 6 bases from V and 5 bases from J, the junction contained 9 bases not matched to a gene. This CDR3 has 15 residues. The CDR3 spells CASSHPSGLNNEQFF. CDR3 in DNA: TGTGCCAGCAGCCACCCTAGCGGGCTTAACAATGAGCAGTTCTTC.

The chain links TRBV9 to TRBJ2-6; 9 bases map to TRBD1. V lost 6 bases to trimming and J lost 0 bases; unmatched junction nucleotides: 4. The CDR3 runs to 16 residues. Looked up from germline, CDR1 is SGDLS and CDR2 is YYNGEE. The DNA of the CDR3 is TGTGCCAGCAACGGACAGGGGAACTCTGGGGCCAACGTCCTGACTTTC. This gives the protein CASNGQGNSGANVLTF. Together with reference TRBV9 and TRBJ2-6, the CDR3 gives the full variable domain: DSGVTQTPKHLITATGQRVTLRCSPRSGDLSVYWYQQSLDQGLQFLIQYYNGEERAKGNILERFSAQQFPDLHSELNLSSLELGDSALYFCASNGQGNSGANVLTFGAGSRLTVL.

This chain links TRBV24-1 with TRBJ2-6; D is undetermined. Germline values: CDR1 KGHDR, CDR2 SFDVKD. Between the trimmed V and J ends, which lost 5 bases and 0 bases, there was a span of 22 bases. This CDR3 has 20 residues. DNA of the CDR3: TGTGCCACCAGTGGGCCTCCGGGCCCCCGATCCCCCTCTGGGGCCAACGTCCTGACTTTC. Its protein product is CATSGPPGPRSPSGANVLTF.

This chain joins TRBV29-1 and TRBJ2-6; D is unclear. The length of the CDR3 is 15 residues. Per germline, CDR1 SQVTM and CDR2 ANQGSEA. Trimming shortened V by 5 bases and J by 2 bases, and 13 bases separated the two germline ends. The CDR3 nucleotides are TGCAGCGTTCCCACCCCGAACACTGGGGCCAACGTCCTGACTTTC. It encodes CSVPTPNTGANVLTF.

V usage is TRBV9 and J usage is TRBJ2-1; D is perhaps TRBD2 (6 bases). Per the germline V gene, CDR1 is SGDLS and CDR2 is YYNGEE. The germline V and J ends were trimmed by 0 bases and 5 bases, with 12 bases remaining between them. There are 15 residues in the CDR3. CDR3 DNA sequence: TGTGCCAGCAGCGTAGGGGGAGCGGGTCACAATGAGCAGTTCTTC. Translated: CASSVGGAGHNEQFF.

This clonotype was picked up many times. One end of the junction is discordant with germline, which a read error may explain. V and J are TRBV29-1 and TRBJ2-1, with D unclear. The CDR3 length is 12 residues. CDR1 is SQVTM and CDR2 is ANQGSEA in the germline V gene. The CDR3: CSVEQTPQRLLF. DNA for the CDR3: TGCAGCGTTGAACAAACTCCCCAAAGGCTGCTCTTC.

This clonotype was found many times. This chain uses TRBV4-2 with TRBJ2-3; D may be TRBD2 (6 bases). Trimming shortened V by 4 bases and J by 2 bases, and 19 bases separated the two germline ends. Germline V CDR1 and CDR2: LGHNA, YNFKEQ. The CDR3 covers 17 residues. In DNA form, the CDR3 reads TGTGCCAGCAGCCCACCGGGGGTGAGTCCCTACACAGATACGCAGTATTTT. Its protein product is CASSPPGVSPYTDTQYF.

This chain uses TRBV20-1 with TRBJ2-3, with D unclear. CDR1 is DFQATT, CDR2 SNEGSKA, per germline (reference sequence). V was clipped by 0 bases and J by 1 base, with 11 bases between them. The CDR3 covers 15 residues. DNA for the CDR3: TGCAGTGCTAGAGATCAGACCCAGTGCACAGATACGCAGTATTTT. Translation: CSARDQTQCTDTQYF.

This clonotype was seen only a few times. The chain has TRBV9 and TRBJ1-1; tentative D call: TRBD1 (6 bases). V gave up 3 bases and J gave up 4 bases, with 13 bases separating them. The V gene's germline CDR1 is SGDLS and CDR2 YYNGEE. The CDR3 runs to 14 residues. The chain's CDR3 is CASSARGRGTEAFF. The DNA for the CDR3 is TGTGCCAGCAGCGCTAGGGGCAGGGGCACTGAAGCTTTCTTT.

This chain joins TRBV5-1 and TRBJ1-2; 11 bases agree with TRBD1. CDR3 length: 14 amino acids. CDR1 is SGHRS, CDR2 YFSETQ, per germline. Trimming took 3 bases from V and 5 from J; bases not matched to a gene: 3. CDR3 sequence (DNA): TGCGCCAGCAGCTGGGACAGGGGGTGGTATGGCTACACCTTC. Amino acids: CASSWDRGWYGYTF.

V and J are TRBV11-2 and TRBJ2-5, with TRBD1 identical over 10 bases. This CDR3 has 15 residues. Germline lookup yields CDR1 SGHAT and CDR2 FQNNGV. The V and J ends lost 5 bases and 5 bases, in that order; junction bases with no gene match: 8. The CDR3 DNA sequence: TGTGCCAGCAGCCCAGGGACAGGGGCGTGGGAGACCCAGTACTTC. Translated: CASSPGTGAWETQYF.

This clonotype was counted at least ten times. This chain connects TRBV28 to TRBJ1-2; D ambiguous. Germline V gene data show CDR1 as MDHEN and CDR2 as SYDVKM. The length of the CDR3 is 14 residues. V was shortened by 5 bases and J by 1 base, with 11 bases between the two germline ends. The CDR3 region is CASSRAEDNYGYTF. CDR3 nucleotide sequence: TGTGCCAGCAGTCGGGCAGAAGATAACTATGGCTACACCTTC.

This chain links TRBV4-3 with TRBJ1-4; 7 bases fit TRBD1. The germline gives CDR1 LGHNA, CDR2 YSLEER. This CDR3 spans 19 amino acids. J lost 4 bases, V lost 1 base, and 15 bases had no gene match. The chain's CDR3 is CASSQVLGFMGQFNEKLFF. The CDR3, as DNA: TGCGCCAGCAGCCAAGTATTAGGTTTTATGGGACAGTTTAATGAAAAACTGTTTTTT.

The CDR3 here is CASSGQGRGYTF. CDR3 DNA sequence: TGTGCCAGCAGCGGACAGGGTCGTGGCTACACCTTC. The chain carries TRBV6-5 and TRBJ1-2; 8 bases are a match to TRBD1. Germline assignment: CDR1 MNHEY and CDR2 SVGAGI. The junction had 4 bases not matched to a gene; V was cut back by 6 bases and J by 7 bases. This CDR3 comprises 12 residues.

The chain links TRBV6-1 to TRBJ2-1, with D possibly being TRBD1 or TRBD2 (5 bases each). The ends were cut back, 7 bases at V and 2 bases at J, with 12 bases in the middle. The CDR3 totals 14 residues. CDR1 is MNHNS, CDR2 SASEGT, per germline. DNA for the CDR3: TGTGCCAGCAACCCGGGACCTACCTACAATGAGCAGTTCTTC. Protein sequence: CASNPGPTYNEQFF.